Listed below are T cell receptor beta chains from one sample, sequenced in a study of T and B cells in COVID-19 patients. TCRdb re-called the multiplex PCR reads with MiXCR, one entry per CDR3 protein. The sample consists of 8,000 to 10,000 distinct CDR3 sequences, about 30% of them appearing once. Sequencing was carried out using blood. The receptor set was obtained from a human donor with active COVID-19. Both conserved end residues are part of each CDR3. A D gene is named only where the DNA matches it firmly. Rows give clone size only sometimes, using once, few, many, or a class for an expanded clone.

>TRBV15|NA|NA|TRBJ1-1
TGTGCCACCAGCAGAGATCTTTCGTCCGAAGCTTTCTTT
CATSRDLSSEAFF
>TRBV5-6|medium-sized|NA|TRBJ2-6
TGTGCCAGCAGCCTGGATTTGAGGACGGGGGCCAACGTCCTGACTTTC
CASSLDLRTGANVLTF
>TRBV29-1|large|NA|TRBJ2-5
TGCAGCGTTGTGGCGGAGACCCAGTACTTC
CSVVAETQYF
>TRBV6-2/TRBV6-3|medium-sized|NA|TRBJ2-7
TGTGCCAGCAGAACCCCCTCGTGGAGATACGAGCAGTACTTC
CASRTPSWRYEQYF
>TRBV5-6|NA|NA|TRBJ2-5
TGTGCCAGCAGCTTTTATGGAGCGGGTCAAGAGACCCAGTACTTC
CASSFYGAGQETQYF
>TRBV6-1|few|TRBD1|TRBJ1-1
TGTGCCAGCAGAACGAGGGGGCGAGCCTTTACTGAAGCTTTCTTT
CASRTRGRAFTEAFF
>TRBV19|medium-sized|TRBD1|TRBJ2-3
TGTGCCAGCGAACACGGGCCGGGACAGGGGACAGATACGCAGTATTTT
CASEHGPGQGTDTQYF
>TRBV6-5|medium-sized|NA|TRBJ2-7
TGTGCCAGCAGTCCCTCCTGGGGGAGCGCCTACGAGCAGTACTTC
CASSPSWGSAYEQYF
>TRBV7-2|NA|NA|TRBJ2-5
TGTGCCAGCAGCTTATCGCCAGCCCAAGAGACCCAGTACTTC
CASSLSPAQETQYF
>TRBV7-9|few|NA|TRBJ1-3
TGTGCCAGCAGCCCAGGGTTGAGAGTAAACACCATATATTTT
CASSPGLRVNTIYF
>TRBV11-1|medium-sized|NA|TRBJ1-1
TGTGCCAGCAGCTTAACGGGAGACACTGAAGCTTTCTTT
CASSLTGDTEAFF
>TRBV6-5|large|NA|TRBJ2-3
TGTGCCAGCAGTTGGACCCCGTCTAGTACGCAGTATTTT
CASSWTPSSTQYF
>TRBV20-1|once|NA|TRBJ1-2
TGCAGTGCTAGAAGGAATACGGGACGGACGGATAGCTACACCTTC
CSARRNTGRTDSYTF
>TRBV5-5|few|TRBD1|TRBJ1-1
TGTGCCAGCAGCCCCCAACCGACAGGGGACACTGAAGCTTTCTTT
CASSPQPTGDTEAFF
>TRBV10-3|NA|NA|TRBJ1-1
TGTGCCACCAGGACGGGAAACACTGAAGCTTTCTTT
CATRTGNTEAFF
>TRBV7-9|NA|NA|TRBJ2-2
TGTGCCAGCAGCTTAGGACAGACGAACACCGGGGAGCTGTTTTTT
CASSLGQTNTGELFF
>TRBV19|medium-sized|TRBD2|TRBJ2-2
TGTGCCAGTAGCGTCGGCTCGGGGATAGCGGGGGTTGTCGGGGAGCTGTTTTTT
CASSVGSGIAGVVGELFF
>TRBV28|NA|NA|TRBJ2-2
TGTGCCAGCACACGGGGGACCGGGGAGCTGTTTTTT
CASTRGTGELFF
>TRBV19|NA|TRBD1|TRBJ1-1
TGTGCCAGTAGTATCGGGACAGGGAAGGAGTACACTGAAGCTTTCTTT
CASSIGTGKEYTEAFF
>TRBV12-3/TRBV12-4|few|NA|TRBJ2-6
TGTGCCAGCCTCCGCGGAGGGGCCAACGTCCTGACTTTC
CASLRGGANVLTF
>TRBV4-3|few|TRBD2|TRBJ2-3
TGCGCCAGCCGCTATAGCGCGGGGGGGGGGAATTCCACACATACGCAGTATTTT
CASRYSAGGGNSTHTQYF
>TRBV5-1|NA|NA|TRBJ2-5
TGCGCCAGCAGATCACAAGAGACCCAGTACTTC
CASRSQETQYF
>TRBV5-6|few|TRBD2|TRBJ2-1
TGCGCCAGCAGCTTGGGGGGGACTAGGTTCACGAATGAGCAGTTCTTC
CASSLGGTRFTNEQFF
>TRBV27|medium-sized|NA|TRBJ2-3
TGTGCCAGCAGTTTCCGGGTGGGAGATACGCAGTATTTT
CASSFRVGDTQYF
>TRBV19|NA|TRBD2|TRBJ2-7
TGTGCCAGCAGCTTAGGGTCGGGGGGGCGAGTTCTCTACGAGCAGTACTTC
CASSLGSGGRVLYEQYF
>TRBV19|medium-sized|NA|TRBJ2-3
TGTGCCAGTAGTATAGGTGGACTCAAAGGAGATACGCAGTATTTT
CASSIGGLKGDTQYF
>TRBV5-1|few|NA|TRBJ2-2
TGCGCCAGCAGCTTGGAGCCCCAGGGGAGCACTGGTGGGGAGCTGTTTTTT
CASSLEPQGSTGGELFF
>TRBV12-3/TRBV12-4|medium-sized|NA|TRBJ2-3
TGTGCCAGCAGATCTATAGCGGCAGATACGCAGTATTTT
CASRSIAADTQYF
>TRBV29-1|large|NA|TRBJ2-2
TGCAGCATCAGCATACAGGGAGGTCTGACCGGGGAGCTGTTTTTT
CSISIQGGLTGELFF
>TRBV18|NA|NA|TRBJ1-3
TGTGCCAGCTCACCCCTCGGGGGGGCTTCCTCTGGAAACACCATATATTTT
CASSPLGGASSGNTIYF
>TRBV29-1|medium-sized|NA|TRBJ1-1
TGCAGCGTTGAAGGGCAGGGGAACACTGAAGCTTTCTTT
CSVEGQGNTEAFF
>TRBV12-3/TRBV12-4|few|TRBD1|TRBJ1-5
TGTGCCAGCAGTTTATTCACAGGGGGCAATCAGCCCCAGCATTTT
CASSLFTGGNQPQHF
>TRBV6-2/TRBV6-3|once|NA|TRBJ2-4
TGTGCCAGCAGTTATATGGGCATCGCCAAAAACATTCAGTACTTC
CASSYMGIAKNIQYF
>TRBV6-1|few|NA|TRBJ1-6
TGTGCCAGCCTAGGGTCGGACAGCTTCTCCTATAATTCACCCCTCCACTTT
CASLGSDSFSYNSPLHF
>TRBV12-3/TRBV12-4|NA|NA|TRBJ1-2
TGTGCCAGCAGTTTGCAGGGAGGGTATGGCTACACCTTC
CASSLQGGYGYTF
>TRBV7-6|few|NA|TRBJ1-5
TGTGCCAGCAGCTTAATAGTAGGCAATCAGCCCCAGCATTTT
CASSLIVGNQPQHF
>TRBV7-2|NA|TRBD2|TRBJ2-3
TGTGCCAGCAACCCCCCTGGCTCTAGCGGGGGTACAGATACGCAGTATTTT
CASNPPGSSGGTDTQYF
>TRBV9|NA|NA|TRBJ2-1
TGTGCCAGCAGCGTAGCGTCGGACAATGAGCAGTTCTTC
CASSVASDNEQFF
>TRBV6-4|NA|NA|TRBJ1-1
TGTGCCAGCAGTGACGAGGGGAGCACTGAAGCTTTCTTT
CASSDEGSTEAFF
>TRBV5-6|NA|NA|TRBJ1-4
TGTGCCAGCAGCTTGGTGGCAGGTTGGGCAACTAATGAAAAACTGTTTTTT
CASSLVAGWATNEKLFF
>TRBV19|medium-sized|NA|TRBJ1-1
TGTGCCAGTAGTGACACCACACCCACTGAAGCTTTCTTT
CASSDTTPTEAFF
>TRBV7-6|few|TRBD2|TRBJ2-1
TGTGCCAGCAGCTTAAATAGAGCGGGGGGCTACAATGAGCAGTTCTTC
CASSLNRAGGYNEQFF
>TRBV13|medium-sized|TRBD2|TRBJ2-3
TGTGCCAGCAGCTCCCCCCTAGGACTAGCGGGGGGGGATACGCAGTATTTT
CASSSPLGLAGGDTQYF
>TRBV6-5|medium-sized|NA|TRBJ2-5
TGTGCCAGCAGTCGCAAACAGGATCTCGGCCAAGAGACCCAGTACTTC
CASSRKQDLGQETQYF
>TRBV19|medium-sized|TRBD2|TRBJ2-3
TGTGCCAGTAGTGTTAGCGGGGGGGCCGGCACAGATACGCAGTATTTT
CASSVSGGAGTDTQYF
>TRBV12-3/TRBV12-4|NA|NA|TRBJ1-1
TGTGCCAGCAGGGAATTTGACACTGAAGCTTTCTTT
CASREFDTEAFF